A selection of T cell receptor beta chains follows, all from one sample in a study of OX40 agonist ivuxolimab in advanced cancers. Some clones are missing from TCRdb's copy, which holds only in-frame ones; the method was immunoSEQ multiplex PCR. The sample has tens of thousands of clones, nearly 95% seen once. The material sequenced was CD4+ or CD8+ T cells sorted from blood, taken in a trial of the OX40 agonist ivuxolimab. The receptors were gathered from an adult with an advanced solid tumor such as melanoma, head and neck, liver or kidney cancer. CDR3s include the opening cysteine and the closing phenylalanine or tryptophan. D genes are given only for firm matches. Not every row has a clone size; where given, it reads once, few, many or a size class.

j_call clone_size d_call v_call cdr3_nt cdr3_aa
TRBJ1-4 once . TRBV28 TGTGCCAGCAATTACCGTGGGGCGCGGGAAAAACTGTTTTTT CASNYRGAREKLFF
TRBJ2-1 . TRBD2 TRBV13 TGTGCCAGCAGCTTATCCCTAGCGGGAGTCCATGAGCAGTTCTTC CASSLSLAGVHEQFF
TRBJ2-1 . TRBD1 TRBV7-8 TGTGCCAGCAGTGGACAGGTTGCGAATGAGCAGTTCTTC CASSGQVANEQFF
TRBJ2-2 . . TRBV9 TGTGCCAGCCAAACGTCGGAAACGAACACCGGGGAGCTGTTTTTT CASQTSETNTGELFF
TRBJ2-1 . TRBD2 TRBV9 TGTGCCAGCAGCCCCCCCCGCGGCGGGAGTATGGATCAGTTCTTC CASSPPRGGSMDQFF
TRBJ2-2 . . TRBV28 TGTGCCAGCCGACGGGGCACCGGGGAGCTGTTTTTT CASRRGTGELFF
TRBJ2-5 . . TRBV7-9 TGTGCCAGCAGCTTAACCCCAGGGAACCTACAAGAGACCCAGTACTTC CASSLTPGNLQETQYF
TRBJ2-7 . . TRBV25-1 TGTGCCAGCAGTGAAGGTGCGATCCCCTCCTACGAGCAGTACTTC CASSEGAIPSYEQYF
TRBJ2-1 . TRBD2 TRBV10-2 TGCGCCAGCAGTGAGTTGCCCGGGACTAGCAACCAATTCAATGAGCAGTTCTTC CASSELPGTSNQFNEQFF
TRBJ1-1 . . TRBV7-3 TGTGCCAGCAGCTTGTGGGGGGACACTGAAGCTTTCTTT CASSLWGDTEAFF
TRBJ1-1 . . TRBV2 TGTGCCAGCAGGGAGGGACCTGAAGCTTTCTTT CASREGPEAFF
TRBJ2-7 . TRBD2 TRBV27 TGTGCCAGCTCCCTCATTTACGGGGGGAAAGCCGAGCAGTACTTC CASSLIYGGKAEQYF
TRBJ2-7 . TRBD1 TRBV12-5 TGTGCTAGTGGTTTGGACGAGGACAGGGGAAGCTCCTACGAGCAGTACTTC CASGLDEDRGSSYEQYF
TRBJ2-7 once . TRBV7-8 TGTGCCAGCAGCACCGATCCAGGGGCTTACGAGCAGTACTTC CASSTDPGAYEQYF
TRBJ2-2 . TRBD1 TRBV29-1 TGCAGCGTCGGACAGGGGGCCCATTGGGAGCTGTTTTTT CSVGQGAHWELFF
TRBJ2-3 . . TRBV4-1 TGCGCCAGCCAATCGGGAAACTCGAGCACAGATACGCAGTATTTT CASQSGNSSTDTQYF
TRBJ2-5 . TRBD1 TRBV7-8 TGTGCCAGCAGCTTAGACCCGAGGACAGGGGACGGAGAGACCCAGTACTTC CASSLDPRTGDGETQYF
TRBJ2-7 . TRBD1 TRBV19 TGTGCCAGTAGTATTGGTCTCGGGACAGGATTCTCCGAGCAGTACTTC CASSIGLGTGFSEQYF
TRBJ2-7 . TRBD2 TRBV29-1 TGCAGCGTTGAGAGGACTAGCGGGGTTCGGTACGAGCAGTACTTC CSVERTSGVRYEQYF
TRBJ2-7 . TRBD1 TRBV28 TGTGCCAGCAGTCTGTCCGGGACAGGGATATACGAGCAGTACTTC CASSLSGTGIYEQYF
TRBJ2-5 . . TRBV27 TGTGCCAGCAGATTCGGGCAGGGCCCGCAAGAGACCCAGTACTTC CASRFGQGPQETQYF
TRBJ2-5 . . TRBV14 TGTGCCAGCAGCCAAAGAAGAGGCGAGACCCAGTACTTC CASSQRRGETQYF
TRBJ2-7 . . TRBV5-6 TGTGCCAGCAGCTTGCTAACCCGCGGATCTCCCCAATACGAGCAGTACTTC CASSLLTRGSPQYEQYF
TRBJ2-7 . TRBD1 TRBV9 TGTGCCAGCAGTCCCTCGAACAGGGGTGCCTACGAGCAGTACTTC CASSPSNRGAYEQYF
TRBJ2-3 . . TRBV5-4 TGTGCCAGCAGCTTGGAGGGGGGCCCAGATACGCAGTATTTT CASSLEGGPDTQYF
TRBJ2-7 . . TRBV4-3 TGCGCCAGCAGCCAAGTCTCAGGGGCCTACGAGCAGTACTTC CASSQVSGAYEQYF
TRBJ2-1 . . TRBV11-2 TGTGCCAGCAGCTTTTCAAATTACAATGAGCAGTTCTTC CASSFSNYNEQFF
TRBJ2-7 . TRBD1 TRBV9 TGTGCCAGCAGCGGGAGCGCATGGGACAGAACCTACGAGCAGTACTTC CASSGSAWDRTYEQYF
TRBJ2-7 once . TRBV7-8 TGTGCCAGCAGCTTTGGCCAGTACGAGCAGTACTTC CASSFGQYEQYF
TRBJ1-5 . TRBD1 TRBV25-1 TGTGCCAGCAAACGGACAGGAGACAATCAGCCCCAGCATTTT CASKRTGDNQPQHF
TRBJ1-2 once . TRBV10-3 TGTGCCATCAGTGAGTCTTCGGGGGCGGATGGCTACACCTTC CAISESSGADGYTF
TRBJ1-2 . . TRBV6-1 TGTGCCAGCAGTGTGGACTATGGCTACACCTTC CASSVDYGYTF
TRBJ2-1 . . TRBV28 TGTGCCAGCTCCCGCCTCGTCTCCGGAATCAATGAGCAGTTCTTC CASSRLVSGINEQFF
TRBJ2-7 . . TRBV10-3 TGTGCCATCAGCCCGGGGGTGAACTACGAGCAGTACTTC CAISPGVNYEQYF
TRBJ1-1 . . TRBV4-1 TGCGCCAGCAGCCAAGATGAGGGGTGGTCCACTGAAGCTTTCTTT CASSQDEGWSTEAFF
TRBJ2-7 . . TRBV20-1 TGCAGTGCTAGAGAGAGCTACGAGCAGTACTTC CSARESYEQYF
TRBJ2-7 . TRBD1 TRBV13 TGTGCCAGCAGCCCGGGACAGGGGGGGTACGAGCAGTACTTC CASSPGQGGYEQYF
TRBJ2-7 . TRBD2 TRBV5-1 TGCGCCAGCAGCTCCCCGACTAGCGGGAACATCTACGAGCAGTACTTC CASSSPTSGNIYEQYF
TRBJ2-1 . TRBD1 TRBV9 TGTGCCAGCAGCGACCCCGAGCGCCGGGACAGGGGCTCCTACAATGAGCAGTTCTTC CASSDPERRDRGSYNEQFF
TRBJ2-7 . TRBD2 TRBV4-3 TGCGCCAGCAGCCCCCGGGGGGGGACTAGCGGATACTACGAGCAGTACTTC CASSPRGGTSGYYEQYF
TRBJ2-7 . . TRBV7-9 TGTGCCAGCAGCTCCCAAGGGGCCCAGGTGGGGGAGCAGTACTTC CASSSQGAQVGEQYF
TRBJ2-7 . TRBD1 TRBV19 TGTGCCAGTAGTCCCGGGACAGGGTCCTACGAGCAGTACTTC CASSPGTGSYEQYF